The source of this T cell receptor (beta chain) is a study of T-cell reconstitution after alpha-beta-depleted transplantation in children. On this clonotype: Its matching antigen is unknown.

Regarding the study as a whole: Counts and diversity of T cells one year after transplant came mostly from newly produced T cells. Several hundred expanded graft clones reportedly supplied alpha-beta T cells about two months after transplant.

The TCRbeta library incorporated unique molecular identifiers. TCRdb re-called the PCR reads with MiXCR, one entry per CDR3 protein. The table has more than 90,000 distinct CDR3 sequences, about a tenth seen once. J was trimmed by 7 bases and V by 5 bases; bases with no gene match: 11. Germline V gene data show CDR1 as DFQATT and CDR2 as SNEGSKA (reference sequence). This CDR3 comprises 14 residues. V usage is TRBV20-1 and J usage is TRBJ2-1, with TRBD2 matching 7 bases. The sample consisted of PBMCs, taken before TCRalphabeta/CD19-depleted stem cell transplant. This clonotype was sampled from a boy between 2 and 10 years old with acute lymphoblastic leukemia, due to receive a stem cell transplant. This chain's CDR3 is CSAETSGGGNEQFF. The CDR3 coding sequence is TGCAGTGCTGAGACCTCGGGAGGAGGGAATGAGCAGTTCTTC.